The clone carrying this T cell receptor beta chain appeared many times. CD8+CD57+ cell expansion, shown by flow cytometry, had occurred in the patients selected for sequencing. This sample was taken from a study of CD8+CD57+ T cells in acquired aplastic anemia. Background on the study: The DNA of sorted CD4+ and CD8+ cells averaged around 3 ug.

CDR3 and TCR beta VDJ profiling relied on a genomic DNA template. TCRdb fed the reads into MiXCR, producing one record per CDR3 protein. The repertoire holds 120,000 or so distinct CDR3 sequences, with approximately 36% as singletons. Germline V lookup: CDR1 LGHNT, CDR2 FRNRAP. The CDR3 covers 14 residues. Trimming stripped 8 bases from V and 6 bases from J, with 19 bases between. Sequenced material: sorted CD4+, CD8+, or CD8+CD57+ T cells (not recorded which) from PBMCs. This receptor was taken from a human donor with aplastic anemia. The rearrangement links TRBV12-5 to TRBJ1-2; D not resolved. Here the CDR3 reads CASTLMEGFDGYTF. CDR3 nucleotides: TGTGCTAGTACCCTAATGGAGGGCTTCGATGGCTACACCTTC.